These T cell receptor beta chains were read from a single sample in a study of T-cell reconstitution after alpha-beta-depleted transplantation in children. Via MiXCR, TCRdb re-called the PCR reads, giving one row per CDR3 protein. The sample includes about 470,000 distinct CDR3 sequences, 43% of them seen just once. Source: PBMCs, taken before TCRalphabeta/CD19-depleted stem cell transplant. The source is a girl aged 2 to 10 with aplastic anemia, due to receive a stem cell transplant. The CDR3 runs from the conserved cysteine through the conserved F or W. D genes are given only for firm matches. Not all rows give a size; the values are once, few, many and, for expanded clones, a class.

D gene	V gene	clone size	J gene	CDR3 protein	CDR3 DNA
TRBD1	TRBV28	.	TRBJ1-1	CASSLGTGRNTEAFF	TGTGCCAGCAGTTTAGGGACAGGGAGGAACACTGAAGCTTTCTTT
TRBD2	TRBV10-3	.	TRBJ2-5	CAISVLGLARSQETQYF	TGTGCCATCAGTGTATTGGGACTAGCGAGAAGTCAAGAGACCCAGTACTTC
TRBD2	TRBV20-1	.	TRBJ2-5	CSARHSGRAEETQYF	TGCAGTGCTAGACATAGCGGGAGGGCAGAAGAGACCCAGTACTTC
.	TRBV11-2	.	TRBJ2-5	CASSLGYAGRETQYF	TGTGCCAGCAGCTTAGGGTACGCGGGACGGGAGACCCAGTACTTC
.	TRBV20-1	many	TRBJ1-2	CSARDIRIGYTF	TGCAGTGCTAGAGATATCCGTATCGGCTACACCTTC
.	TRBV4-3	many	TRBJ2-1	CASSQDRGNSHNEQFF	TGCGCCAGCAGCCAAGATCGTGGGAACTCTCACAATGAGCAGTTCTTC
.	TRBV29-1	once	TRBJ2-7	CSALDHYEQYF	TGCAGCGCCCTGGACCACTACGAGCAGTACTTC
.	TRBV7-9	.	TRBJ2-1	CASSPRQKSSYNEQFF	TGTGCCAGCAGCCCGAGACAGAAGAGCTCCTACAATGAGCAGTTCTTC
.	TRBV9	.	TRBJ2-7	CASSPAVGTLLHEQYF	TGTGCCAGCAGCCCAGCAGTCGGGACACTTCTCCACGAGCAGTACTTC
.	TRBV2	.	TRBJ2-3	CASSELGGGPDTQYF	TGTGCCAGCAGTGAATTAGGAGGAGGGCCAGATACGCAGTATTTT
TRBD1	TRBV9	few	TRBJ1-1	CASSAGQGIGTEAFF	TGTGCCAGCAGCGCAGGACAGGGGATAGGGACTGAAGCTTTCTTT
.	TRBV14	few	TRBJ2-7	CASSQDGGDPYEQYF	TGTGCCAGCAGCCAAGATGGGGGCGACCCCTACGAGCAGTACTTC
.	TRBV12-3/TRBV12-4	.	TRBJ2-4	CASSFFLGKNIQYF	TGTGCCAGCAGTTTTTTTTTAGGCAAAAACATTCAGTACTTC
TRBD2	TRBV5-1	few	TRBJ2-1	CASRYVAGGYNEQFF	TGCGCCAGCAGATACGTAGCGGGGGGATACAATGAGCAGTTCTTC
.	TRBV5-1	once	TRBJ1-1	CASRSGNGEAFF	TGCGCCAGCAGATCGGGGAACGGTGAAGCTTTCTTT
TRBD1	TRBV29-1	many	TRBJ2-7	CSARTGGISEQYF	TGCAGCGCGCGGACAGGGGGCATTAGCGAGCAGTACTTC
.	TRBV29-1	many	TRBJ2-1	CSVRSGTEQFF	TGCAGCGTTAGGTCCGGGACCGAGCAGTTCTTC
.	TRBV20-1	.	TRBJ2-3	CSARTGTDTQYF	TGCAGTGCTAGAACAGGAACAGATACGCAGTATTTT
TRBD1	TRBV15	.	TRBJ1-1	CATSKPTGSLEAFF	TGTGCCACCAGCAAACCGACAGGGAGTCTAGAAGCTTTCTTT
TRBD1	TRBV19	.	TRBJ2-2	CASSHTGGANTGELFF	TGTGCCAGTTCCCACACAGGGGGCGCGAACACCGGGGAGCTGTTTTTT